A single sample is the source of the 3 T cell receptor beta chains below, sequenced in a study of CD8+CD57+ T cells in acquired aplastic anemia. TCR beta VDJ combinations and CDR3 sequences were profiled from genomic DNA. TCRdb reprocessed the reads with MiXCR, giving one entry per CDR3 protein. The sample holds 200,000 to 250,000 distinct CDR3 sequences, 65% seen once. Patients selected for sequencing had displayed CD8+CD57+ cell expansion by flow cytometry. Sequenced input: sorted CD4+, CD8+, or CD8+CD57+ T cells (not recorded which) from PBMCs. The origin of the receptors is a human donor with aplastic anemia.

This chain links TRBV12-3 or TRBV12-4 with TRBJ2-7; 9 nucleotides match TRBD2. With V trimmed by 3 bases and J by 5 bases, 2 bases remained unmatched. The CDR3 contains 13 residues. The CDR3 bases are TGTGCCAGCAGTTTGCGGGGGGGCGACGAGCAGTACTTC. The encoded protein is CASSLRGGDEQYF.

This clonotype was seen a single time. The J gene is TRBJ2-7, the V gene TRBV10-1, with D maybe TRBD2 (5 bases). V was shortened by 0 bases and J by 12 bases, with 15 bases between the two germline ends. CDR3 length equals 13 residues. CDR1 is WNHNN and CDR2 is SYGVQD in the germline V gene (reference sequence). CDR3 sequence (DNA): TGCGCCAGCAGTGAGTCGCCCGGGATCCACTGGTACTTC. Translation: CASSESPGIHWYF.

This chain connects TRBV29-1 to TRBJ2-7; 11 bases fit TRBD1. This CDR3 is built from 14 residues. Germline V CDR1 and CDR2: SQVTM, ANQGSEA. Unmatched junction bases numbered 8, after V lost 6 bases and J lost 4 bases. CDR3 sequence (DNA): TGCAGCGTAGTAAGGGGACAGGGGGAGTACGAGCAGTACTTC. Translating gives CSVVRGQGEYEQYF.